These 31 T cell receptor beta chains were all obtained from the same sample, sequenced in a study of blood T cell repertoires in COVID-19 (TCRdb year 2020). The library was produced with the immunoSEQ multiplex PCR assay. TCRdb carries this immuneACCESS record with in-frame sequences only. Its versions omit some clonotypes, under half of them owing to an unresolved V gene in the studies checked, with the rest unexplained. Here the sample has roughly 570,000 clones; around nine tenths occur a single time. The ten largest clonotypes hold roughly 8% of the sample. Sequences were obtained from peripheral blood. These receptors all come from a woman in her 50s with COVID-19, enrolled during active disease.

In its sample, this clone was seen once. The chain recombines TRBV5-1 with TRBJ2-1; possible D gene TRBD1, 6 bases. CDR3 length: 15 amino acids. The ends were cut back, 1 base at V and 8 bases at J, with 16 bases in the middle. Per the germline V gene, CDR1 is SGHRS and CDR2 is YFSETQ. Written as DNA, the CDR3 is TGCGCCAGCAGCTTGATTGGGGGCCAGGTCCATGAGCAGTTCTTC. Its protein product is CASSLIGGQVHEQFF. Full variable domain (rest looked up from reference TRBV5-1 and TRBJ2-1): KAGVTQTPRYLIKTRGQQVTLSCSPISGHRSVSWYQQTPGQGLQFLFEYFSETQRNKGNFPGRFSGRQFSNSRSEMNVSTLELGDSALYLCASSLIGGQVHEQFFGPGTRLTVL.

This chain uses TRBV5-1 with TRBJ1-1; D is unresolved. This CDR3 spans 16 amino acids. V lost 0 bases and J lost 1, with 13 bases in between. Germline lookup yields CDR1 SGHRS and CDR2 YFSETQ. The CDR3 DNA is TGCGCCAGCAGCTTGGGAGTTATAGATTGGAACACTGAAGCTTTCTTT. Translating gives CASSLGVIDWNTEAFF.

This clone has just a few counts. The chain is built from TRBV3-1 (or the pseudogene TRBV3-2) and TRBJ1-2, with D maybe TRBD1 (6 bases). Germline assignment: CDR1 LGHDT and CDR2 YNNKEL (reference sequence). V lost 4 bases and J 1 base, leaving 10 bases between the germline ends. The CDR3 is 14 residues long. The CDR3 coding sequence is TGTGCCAGCAGCCGGACAGACCTTAACTATGGCTACACCTTC. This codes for CASSRTDLNYGYTF.

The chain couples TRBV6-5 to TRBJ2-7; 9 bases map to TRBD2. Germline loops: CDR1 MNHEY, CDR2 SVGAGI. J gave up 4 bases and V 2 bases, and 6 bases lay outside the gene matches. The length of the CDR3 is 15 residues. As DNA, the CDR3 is TGTGCCAGCAGTTACGGTGGTAGCGGGGGATACGAGCAGTACTTC. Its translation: CASSYGGSGGYEQYF.

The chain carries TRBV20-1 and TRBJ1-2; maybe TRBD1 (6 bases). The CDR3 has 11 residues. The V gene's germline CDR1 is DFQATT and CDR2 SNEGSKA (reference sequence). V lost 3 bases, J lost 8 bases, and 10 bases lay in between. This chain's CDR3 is CSARGTPGYTF. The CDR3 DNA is TGCAGTGCTAGGGGGACACCCGGCTACACCTTC.

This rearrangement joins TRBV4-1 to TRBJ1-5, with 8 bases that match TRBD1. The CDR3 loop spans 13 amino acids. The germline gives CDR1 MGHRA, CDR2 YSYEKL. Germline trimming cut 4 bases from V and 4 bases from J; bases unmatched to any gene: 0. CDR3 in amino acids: CASSRTGNQPQHF. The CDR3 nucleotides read TGCGCCAGCAGCCGGACAGGGAATCAGCCCCAGCATTTT.

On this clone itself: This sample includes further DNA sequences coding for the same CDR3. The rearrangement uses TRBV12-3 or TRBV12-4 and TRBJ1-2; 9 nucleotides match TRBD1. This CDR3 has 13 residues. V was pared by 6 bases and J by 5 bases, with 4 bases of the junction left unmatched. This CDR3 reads CASSTGQGYGYTF. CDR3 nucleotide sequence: TGTGCCAGCAGCACTGGACAGGGGTATGGCTACACCTTC.

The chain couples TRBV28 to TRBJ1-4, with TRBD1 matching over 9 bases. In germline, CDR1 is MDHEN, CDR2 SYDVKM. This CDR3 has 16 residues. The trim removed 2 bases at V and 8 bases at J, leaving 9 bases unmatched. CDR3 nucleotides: TGTGCCAGCAGTTTAACGGGGACAGGGCTTGGGGAAAAACTGTTTTTT. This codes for CASSLTGTGLGEKLFF.

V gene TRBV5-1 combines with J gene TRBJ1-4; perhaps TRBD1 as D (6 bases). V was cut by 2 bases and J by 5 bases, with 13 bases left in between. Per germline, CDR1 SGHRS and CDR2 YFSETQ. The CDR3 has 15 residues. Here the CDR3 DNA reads TGCGCCAGCAGCTTAGGACAGACTCAAAATGAAAAACTGTTTTTT. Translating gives CASSLGQTQNEKLFF.

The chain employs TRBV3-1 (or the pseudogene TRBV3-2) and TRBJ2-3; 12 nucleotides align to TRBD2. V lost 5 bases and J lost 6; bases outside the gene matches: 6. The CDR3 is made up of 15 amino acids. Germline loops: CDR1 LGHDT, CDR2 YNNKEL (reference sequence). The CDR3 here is CASSGRLAGADTQYF. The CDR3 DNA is TGTGCCAGCAGCGGACGACTAGCGGGGGCCGATACGCAGTATTTT.

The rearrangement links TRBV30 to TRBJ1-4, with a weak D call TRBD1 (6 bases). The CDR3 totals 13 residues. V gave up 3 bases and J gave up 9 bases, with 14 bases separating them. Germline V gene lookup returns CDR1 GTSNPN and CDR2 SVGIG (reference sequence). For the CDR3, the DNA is TGTGCCTGGAGACAGGGTGCGAATCAAAAACTGTTTTTT. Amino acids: CAWRQGANQKLFF.

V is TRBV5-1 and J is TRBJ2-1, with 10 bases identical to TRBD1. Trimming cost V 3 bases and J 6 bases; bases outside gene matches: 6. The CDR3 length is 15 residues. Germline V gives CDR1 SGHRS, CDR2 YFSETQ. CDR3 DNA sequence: TGCGCCAGCAGCTCCGGGACAGGGGTGAGCAATGAGCAGTTCTTC. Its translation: CASSSGTGVSNEQFF.

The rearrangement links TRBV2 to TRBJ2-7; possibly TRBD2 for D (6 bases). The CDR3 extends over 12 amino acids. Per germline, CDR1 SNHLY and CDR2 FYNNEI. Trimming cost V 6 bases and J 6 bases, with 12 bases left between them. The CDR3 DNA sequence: TGTGCCAGCAGCCCGCGGGGCCGCGAGCAGTACTTC. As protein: CASSPRGREQYF.

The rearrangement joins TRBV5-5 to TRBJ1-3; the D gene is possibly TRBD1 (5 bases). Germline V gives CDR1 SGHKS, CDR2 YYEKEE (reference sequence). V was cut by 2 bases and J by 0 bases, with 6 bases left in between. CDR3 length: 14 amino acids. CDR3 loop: CASSFRVSGNTIYF. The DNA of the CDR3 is TGTGCCAGCAGCTTCAGGGTCTCTGGAAACACCATATATTTT.

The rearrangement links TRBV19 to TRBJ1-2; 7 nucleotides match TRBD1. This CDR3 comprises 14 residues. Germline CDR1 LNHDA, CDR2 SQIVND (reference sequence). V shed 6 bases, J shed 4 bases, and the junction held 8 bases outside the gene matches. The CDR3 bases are TGTGCCAGTAGCAGACAGGGCTTTGGCTATGGCTACACCTTC. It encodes CASSRQGFGYGYTF.

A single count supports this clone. Here the CDR3 DNA reads TGTGCCAGCAGCCCCGGACAGGGGCGAGTGAACACTGAAGCTTTCTTT. This sequence encodes CASSPGQGRVNTEAFF. The chain uses TRBV5-4 and TRBJ1-1; TRBD1 matches at 9 bases. The J segment lost 0 bases and the V segment lost 4 bases, leaving 7 bases of the junction unmatched. Germline CDR1 reads SGHNT; CDR2 reads YYREEE (reference sequence). CDR3 length: 16 residues.

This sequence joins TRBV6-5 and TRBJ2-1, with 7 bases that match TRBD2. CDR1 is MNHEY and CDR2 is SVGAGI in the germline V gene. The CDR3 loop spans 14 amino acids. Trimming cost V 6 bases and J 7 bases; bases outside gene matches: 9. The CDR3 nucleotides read TGTGCCAGCAGCCCGGGAGGATCTCCGAATGAGCAGTTCTTC. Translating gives CASSPGGSPNEQFF.

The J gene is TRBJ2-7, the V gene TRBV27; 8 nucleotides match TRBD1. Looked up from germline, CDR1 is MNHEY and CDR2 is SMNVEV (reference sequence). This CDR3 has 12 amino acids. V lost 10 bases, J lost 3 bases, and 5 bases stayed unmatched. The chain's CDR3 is CATRTGGYEQYF. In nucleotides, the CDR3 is TGTGCCACCAGAACAGGGGGCTACGAGCAGTACTTC.

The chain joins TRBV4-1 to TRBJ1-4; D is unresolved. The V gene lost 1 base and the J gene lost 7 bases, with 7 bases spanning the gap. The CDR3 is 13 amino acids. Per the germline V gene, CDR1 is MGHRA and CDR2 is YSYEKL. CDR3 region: CASSQVAGEKLFF. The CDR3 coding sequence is TGCGCCAGCAGCCAAGTGGCAGGTGAAAAACTGTTTTTT.

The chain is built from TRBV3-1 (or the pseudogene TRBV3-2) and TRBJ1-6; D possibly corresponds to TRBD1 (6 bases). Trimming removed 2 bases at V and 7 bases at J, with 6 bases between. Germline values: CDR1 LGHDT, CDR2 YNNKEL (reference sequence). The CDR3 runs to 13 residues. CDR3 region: CASSQTGNSPLHF. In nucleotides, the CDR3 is TGTGCCAGCAGCCAAACAGGGAATTCACCCCTCCACTTT.

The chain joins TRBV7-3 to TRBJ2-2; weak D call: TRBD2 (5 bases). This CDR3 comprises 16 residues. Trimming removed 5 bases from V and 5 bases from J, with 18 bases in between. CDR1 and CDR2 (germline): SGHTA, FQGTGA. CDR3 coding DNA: TGTGCCAGCAGCCGCACCGGGGTACAAACGACCGGGGAGCTGTTTTTT. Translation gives CASSRTGVQTTGELFF.

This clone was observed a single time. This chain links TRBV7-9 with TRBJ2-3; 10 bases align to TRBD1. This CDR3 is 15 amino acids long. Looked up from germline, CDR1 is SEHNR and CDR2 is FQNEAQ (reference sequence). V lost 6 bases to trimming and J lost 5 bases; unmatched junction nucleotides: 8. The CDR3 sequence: CASSLSRDRGDTQYF. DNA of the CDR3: TGTGCCAGCAGTCTATCCCGGGACAGGGGAGATACGCAGTATTTT. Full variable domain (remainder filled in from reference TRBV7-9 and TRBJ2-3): DTGVSQNPRHKITKRGQNVTFRCDPISEHNRLYWYRQTLGQGPEFLTYFQNEAQLEKSRLLSDRFSAERPKGSFSTLEIQRTEQGDSAMYLCASSLSRDRGDTQYFGPGTRLTVL.

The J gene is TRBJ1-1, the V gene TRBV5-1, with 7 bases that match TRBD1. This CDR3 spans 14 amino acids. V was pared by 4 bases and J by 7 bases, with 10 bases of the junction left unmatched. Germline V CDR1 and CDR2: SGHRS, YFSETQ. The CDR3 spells CASSPAQGVIEAFF. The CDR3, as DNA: TGCGCCAGCAGCCCAGCCCAGGGGGTAATTGAAGCTTTCTTT.

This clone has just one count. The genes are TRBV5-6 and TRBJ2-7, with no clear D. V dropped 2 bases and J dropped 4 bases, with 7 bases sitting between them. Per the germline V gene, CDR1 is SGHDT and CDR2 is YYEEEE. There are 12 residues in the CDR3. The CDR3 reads CASSLASYEQYF. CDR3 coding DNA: TGTGCCAGCAGCTTAGCCTCGTACGAGCAGTACTTC. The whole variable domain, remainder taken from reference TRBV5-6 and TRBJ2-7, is DAGVTQSPTHLIKTRGQQVTLRCSPKSGHDTVSWYQQALGQGPQFIFQYYEEEERQRGNFPDRFSGHQFPNYSSELNVNALLLGDSALYLCASSLASYEQYFGPGTRLTVT.

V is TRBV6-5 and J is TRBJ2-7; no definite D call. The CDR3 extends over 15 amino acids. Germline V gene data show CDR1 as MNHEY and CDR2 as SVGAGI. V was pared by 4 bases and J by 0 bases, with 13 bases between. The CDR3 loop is CASSSQALSSYEQYF. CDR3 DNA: TGTGCCAGCAGTTCTCAGGCATTAAGCTCCTACGAGCAGTACTTC.

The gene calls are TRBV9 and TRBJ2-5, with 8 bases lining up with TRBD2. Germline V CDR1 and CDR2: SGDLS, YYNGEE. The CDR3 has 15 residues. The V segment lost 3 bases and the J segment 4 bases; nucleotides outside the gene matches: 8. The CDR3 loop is CASSESGGRGETQYF. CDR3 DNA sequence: TGTGCCAGCAGCGAGAGCGGGGGTCGAGGAGAGACCCAGTACTTC.

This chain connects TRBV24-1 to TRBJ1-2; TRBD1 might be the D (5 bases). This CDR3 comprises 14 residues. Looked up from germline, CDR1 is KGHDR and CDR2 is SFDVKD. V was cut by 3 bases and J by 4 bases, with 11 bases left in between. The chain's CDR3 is CATSDGGAFYGYTF. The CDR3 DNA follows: TGTGCCACCAGTGATGGAGGGGCGTTCTATGGCTACACCTTC.

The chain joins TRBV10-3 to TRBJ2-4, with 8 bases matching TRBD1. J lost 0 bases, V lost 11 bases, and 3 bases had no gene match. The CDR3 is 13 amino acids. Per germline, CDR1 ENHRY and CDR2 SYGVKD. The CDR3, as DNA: TGTGCCTCCGGGACAGGAGCCAAAAACATTCAGTACTTC. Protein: CASGTGAKNIQYF.

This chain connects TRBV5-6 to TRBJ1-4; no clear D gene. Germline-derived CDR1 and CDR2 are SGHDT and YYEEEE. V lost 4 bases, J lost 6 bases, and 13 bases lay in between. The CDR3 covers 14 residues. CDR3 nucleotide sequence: TGTGCCAGCAGCGTGAGTAGATTTGATGAAAAACTGTTTTTT. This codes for CASSVSRFDEKLFF.

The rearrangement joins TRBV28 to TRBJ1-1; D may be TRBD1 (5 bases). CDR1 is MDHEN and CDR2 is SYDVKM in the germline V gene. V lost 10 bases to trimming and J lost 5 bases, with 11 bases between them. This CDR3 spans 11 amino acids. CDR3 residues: CAIWGGTEAFF. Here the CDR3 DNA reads TGTGCCATCTGGGGGGGAACTGAAGCTTTCTTT. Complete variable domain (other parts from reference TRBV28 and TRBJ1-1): DVKVTQSSRYLVKRTGEKVFLECVQDMDHENMFWYRQDPGLGLRLIYFSYDVKMKEKGDIPEGYSVSREKKERFSLILESASTNQTSMYLCAIWGGTEAFFGQGTRLTVV.

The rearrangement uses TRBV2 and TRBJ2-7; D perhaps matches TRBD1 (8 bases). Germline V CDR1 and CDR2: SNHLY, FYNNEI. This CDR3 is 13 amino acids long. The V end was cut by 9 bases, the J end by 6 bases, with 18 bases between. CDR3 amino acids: CASSGGSGGEQYF. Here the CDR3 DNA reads TGTGCCAGTTCAGGGGGCTCGGGGGGCGAGCAGTACTTC.